These 20 T cell receptor beta chains were sequenced from one sample in a study of cytomegalovirus exposure and HLA in healthy donors. The PCR used 60 Vbeta and 13 Jbeta primers. Only in-frame clones appear in the TCRdb table, and some are missing; sequencing was by immunoSEQ multiplex PCR. The top ten hold 4.5% to 5% of the sample, which has about 88,000 clones, about four fifths seen once. Sequencing was performed on PBMCs. These receptors were taken from a woman aged 40 to 50 in good health and CMV-seronegative.

This chain connects TRBV9 to TRBJ2-5; 8 nucleotides agree with TRBD2. Germline V lookup: CDR1 SGDLS, CDR2 YYNGEE. V was pared by 0 bases and J by 1 base, with 2 bases of the junction left unmatched. The length of the CDR3 is 15 residues. The CDR3 DNA reads as TGTGCCAGCAGCGTAGCGGGGGGGCGCCAAGAGACCCAGTACTTC. It specifies CASSVAGGRQETQYF.

The rearrangement joins TRBV7-2 to TRBJ2-7; D call uncertain. CDR1 and CDR2 (germline): SGHTA, FQGNSA. The V end was cut by 2 bases, the J end by 4 bases, with 9 bases between. The CDR3 has 13 residues. CDR3 coding DNA: TGTGCCAGCAGCTTATCGACTTTTTACGAGCAGTACTTC. Amino acid sequence: CASSLSTFYEQYF.

V usage is TRBV7-9 and J usage is TRBJ2-5, with 12 bases that match TRBD2. The CDR3 has 17 amino acids. Germline V gene sequence: CDR1 SEHNR, CDR2 FQNEAQ (reference sequence). Trimming at V came to 5 bases and at J to 5 bases, leaving 12 bases not matched to a gene. Here the CDR3 DNA reads TGTGCCAGCAGCCCCGCTAGCGGGGGGGCCGGGGTCGAGACCCAGTACTTC. Its translation: CASSPASGGAGVETQYF.

The J gene is TRBJ2-1, the V gene TRBV7-9; 7 bases align to TRBD2. The junction had 1 base not matched to a gene; V was cut back by 5 bases and J by 9 bases. The CDR3 has 11 amino acids. Germline lookup yields CDR1 SEHNR and CDR2 FQNEAQ (reference sequence). CDR3 sequence: CASSPSGEQFF. DNA for the CDR3: TGTGCCAGCAGCCCTAGCGGTGAGCAGTTCTTC.

The rearrangement uses TRBV9 and TRBJ1-3; D remains unclear. V lost 4 bases to trimming and J lost 4 bases, with 9 bases between them. This CDR3 contains 13 residues. CDR1 and CDR2 from the germline V gene are SGDLS and YYNGEE. CDR3 in DNA: TGTGCCAGCAGCCCAAACAGCGGAAACACCATATATTTT. Translating it yields CASSPNSGNTIYF.

The CDR3 spells CASSYSGQGSSPLHF. For the CDR3, the DNA is TGTGCCAGCAGTTACTCCGGACAGGGATCTTCACCCCTCCACTTT. J is TRBJ1-6 and V is TRBV6-5, with 8 bases matching TRBD1. Per the germline V gene, CDR1 is MNHEY and CDR2 is SVGAGI. The CDR3 extends over 15 amino acids. The V and J ends lost 0 bases and 9 bases, in that order; junction bases with no gene match: 4.

CDR3 residues: CASSPAGYEQYF. In nucleotides, the CDR3 is TGTGCCAGCTCACCGGCGGGCTACGAGCAGTACTTC. V and J are TRBV18 and TRBJ2-7; the D gene is possibly TRBD2 (5 bases). Germline lookup yields CDR1 KGHSH and CDR2 LQKENI. CDR3 size: 12 residues. Trimming took 3 bases from V and 3 from J, leaving 6 bases between them.

V usage is TRBV10-3 and J usage is TRBJ1-1; 9 bases are shared with TRBD1. Per germline, CDR1 ENHRY and CDR2 SYGVKD. This CDR3 is 14 amino acids long. Trimming at V came to 6 bases and at J to 8 bases, leaving 10 bases not matched to a gene. The CDR3 DNA reads as TGTGCCATCAGGGGGGACAGGGCGAATTTCGAAGCTTTCTTT. This sequence encodes CAIRGDRANFEAFF.

V usage is TRBV9 and J usage is TRBJ2-3, with D possibly matching TRBD2 (6 bases). Germline V gene sequence: CDR1 SGDLS, CDR2 YYNGEE. V was pared by 0 bases and J by 2 bases, with 10 bases between. This CDR3 has 15 amino acids. The CDR3 loop is CASSVGTGVTDTQYF. DNA of the CDR3: TGTGCCAGCAGCGTAGGAACGGGGGTCACAGATACGCAGTATTTT.

J is TRBJ2-1 and V is TRBV6-5, with D possibly matching TRBD2 (5 bases). V was trimmed by 0 bases and J by 2 bases, leaving 11 bases between them. The germline gives CDR1 MNHEY, CDR2 SVGAGI. This CDR3 region has 16 residues. CDR3 sequence reads: CASSYSSLAAYNEQFF. CDR3 in DNA: TGTGCCAGCAGTTACTCGAGCCTAGCAGCCTACAATGAGCAGTTCTTC.

The V gene is TRBV6-6, the J gene TRBJ1-1; TRBD1 agrees at 10 bases. V shed 4 bases and J 4 bases; nucleotides not matched to a gene: 9. This CDR3 is built from 16 residues. CDR1 is MNHNY and CDR2 is SVGAGI in the germline V gene (reference sequence). The CDR3 DNA follows: TGTGCCAGCAGTTCAGGGGGACAGGGGCCGGGCACTGAAGCTTTCTTT. Translated: CASSSGGQGPGTEAFF.

This chain joins TRBV9 and TRBJ2-3, with TRBD1 matching 10 bases. Trimming cost V 4 bases and J 0 bases; bases outside gene matches: 2. The germline gives CDR1 SGDLS, CDR2 YYNGEE. CDR3 size: 15 residues. CDR3: CASSTTGGSTDTQYF. CDR3 in DNA: TGTGCCAGCAGCACGACAGGGGGCAGCACAGATACGCAGTATTTT.

This clone came up once. The rearrangement joins TRBV25-1 to TRBJ2-1; TRBD2 matches 7 bases. CDR3 size: 16 residues. V dropped 4 bases and J dropped 0; count of bases not matched to a gene: 6. Germline assignment: CDR1 MGHDK and CDR2 SYGVNS. CDR3 bases: TGTGCCAGCAGTGCAGCATCGGGAGGCTCCTACAATGAGCAGTTCTTC. Translating it yields CASSAASGGSYNEQFF.

The chain links TRBV7-9 to TRBJ2-7; D unclear. Germline CDR1 SEHNR, CDR2 FQNEAQ (reference sequence). Trimming left V 3 bases short and J 4 bases short, with 10 bases between. The CDR3 consists of 13 residues. The CDR3 reads CASSFEELYEQYF. The CDR3 region has the DNA TGTGCCAGCAGCTTCGAAGAGCTGTACGAGCAGTACTTC.

This clone was counted once. V usage is TRBV28 and J usage is TRBJ1-2; weak D call: TRBD1 (6 bases). Per germline, CDR1 MDHEN and CDR2 SYDVKM. The CDR3 sequence is 12 residues long. With 5 bases removed from V and 7 bases from J, the gap between germline ends came to 11 bases. The CDR3 region has the DNA TGTGCCAGCAGTACCCAAGGGGGTGGCTACACCTTC. This sequence encodes CASSTQGGGYTF.

This clone was observed a few times. The chain links TRBV5-4 to TRBJ2-7; the match to TRBD1 covers 7 bases. J lost 4 bases, V lost 4 bases, and 8 bases had no gene match. In germline, CDR1 is SGHNT, CDR2 YYREEE (reference sequence). The CDR3 sequence is 14 residues long. As DNA, the CDR3 is TGTGCCAGCAGCCCCCGGGACAGTCGGTACGAGCAGTACTTC. This codes for CASSPRDSRYEQYF.

The CDR3, as DNA: TGTGCCAGCAGCTTAGCAGTCGAGGTTTTGGGCACTGAAGCTTTCTTT. The encoded protein is CASSLAVEVLGTEAFF. This chain connects TRBV7-8 to TRBJ1-1; D ambiguous. CDR3 length: 16 amino acids. Germline V gene sequence: CDR1 SGHVS, CDR2 FQNEAQ. Trimming cost V 0 bases and J 4 bases, with 15 bases left between them.

The V gene is TRBV7-2, the J gene TRBJ1-6; 8 bases line up with TRBD1. V gave up 1 base and J gave up 10 bases; unmatched junction bases: 9. This CDR3 has 16 amino acids. Germline V gene data show CDR1 as SGHTA and CDR2 as FQGNSA. The CDR3 loop is CASSLVYGQGLSPLHF. Here the CDR3 DNA reads TGTGCCAGCAGCTTAGTTTACGGACAGGGCTTGTCACCCCTCCACTTT. The whole variable domain, filled in from reference TRBV7-2 and TRBJ1-6, reads GAGVSQSPSNKVTEKGKDVELRCDPISGHTALYWYRQSLGQGLEFLIYFQGNSAPDKSGLPSDRFSAERTGGSVSTLTIQRTQQEDSAVYLCASSLVYGQGLSPLHFGNGTRLTVT.

V gene TRBV20-1 combines with J gene TRBJ2-3; 8 bases match TRBD2. The CDR3 runs 10 residues. The germline CDR1 and CDR2 sequences are DFQATT and SNEGSKA (reference sequence). V was pared by 6 bases and J by 11 bases, with 4 bases of the junction left unmatched. CDR3 protein: CSAVAGKQYF. CDR3 sequence (DNA): TGCAGTGCCGTAGCGGGGAAGCAGTATTTT.

The CDR3 spells CASSDSGGRRAHQPQHF. In DNA form, the CDR3 reads TGTGCCAGCAGCGACTCAGGGGGCAGGAGGGCTCATCAGCCCCAGCATTTT. V gene TRBV7-2 combines with J gene TRBJ1-5, with 8 positions matching TRBD1. Trimming removed 5 bases from V and 5 bases from J; junction bases left unmatched: 14. Looked up from germline, CDR1 is SGHTA and CDR2 is FQGNSA. The CDR3 extends over 17 amino acids. The whole variable domain, remainder taken from reference TRBV7-2 and TRBJ1-5, is GAGVSQSPSNKVTEKGKDVELRCDPISGHTALYWYRQSLGQGLEFLIYFQGNSAPDKSGLPSDRFSAERTGGSVSTLTIQRTQQEDSAVYLCASSDSGGRRAHQPQHFGDGTRLSIL.